A single T cell receptor (beta chain) is shown here with its context. Its antigen is still unknown. Investigators isolated RNA and reverse transcribed it into cDNA to act as the sequencing template. Here immunoSEQ multiplex PCR was the method, and the copy in TCRdb shows in-frame clones only, minus some. The sample records more than 140,000 clones, around 87% being singletons. This entry comes from a study of CD8+ T cells in alopecia areata. Overall study: Patients received oral tofacitinib, 5 to 10 mg twice daily, for moderate-to-severe alopecia areata. Dosing spanned 6 to 18 months on tofacitinib, then 6 months off drug.

As to treatment: oral pan-JAK inhibitor, 5-10 mg twice daily. In alopecia areata patients, both lesional scalp punch biopsies and peripheral blood were collected. Study-wide findings and caveats: Amid tofacitinib therapy, many expanded lesional clones stayed present in scalp and blood.

The ends were cut back, 0 bases at V and 3 bases at J, with 15 bases in the middle. Germline V gene data show CDR1 as MGHRA and CDR2 as YSYEKL. The CDR3 extends over 16 amino acids. This TCR was recovered from a human donor with alopecia areata. The gene calls are TRBV4-1 and TRBJ2-7; possibly TRBD1 or TRBD2 for D (6 bases each). The sample consisted of CD8+ T cells sorted from blood, taken at week 4, from a patient treated with tofacitinib. In nucleotides, the CDR3 is TGCGCCAGCAGCCAAGAAAACGTCGGAGGGGGCTACGAGCAGTACTTC. This codes for CASSQENVGGGYEQYF.